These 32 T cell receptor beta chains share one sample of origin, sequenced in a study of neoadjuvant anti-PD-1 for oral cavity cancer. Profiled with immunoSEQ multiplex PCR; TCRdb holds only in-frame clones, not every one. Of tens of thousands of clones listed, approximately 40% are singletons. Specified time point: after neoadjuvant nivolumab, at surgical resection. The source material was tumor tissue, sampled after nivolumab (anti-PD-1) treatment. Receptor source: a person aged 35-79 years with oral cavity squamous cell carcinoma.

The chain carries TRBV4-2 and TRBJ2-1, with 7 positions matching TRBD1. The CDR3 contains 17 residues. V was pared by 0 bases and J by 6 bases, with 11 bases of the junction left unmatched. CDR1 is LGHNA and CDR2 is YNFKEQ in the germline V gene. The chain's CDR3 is CASSQDPAGQVFNEQFF. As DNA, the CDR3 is TGTGCCAGCAGCCAAGATCCCGCCGGACAGGTCTTCAATGAGCAGTTCTTC.

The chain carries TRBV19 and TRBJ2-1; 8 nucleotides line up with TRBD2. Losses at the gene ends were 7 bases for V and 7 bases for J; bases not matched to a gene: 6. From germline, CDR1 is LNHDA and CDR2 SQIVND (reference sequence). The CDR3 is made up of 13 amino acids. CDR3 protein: CASKGLAGNEQFF. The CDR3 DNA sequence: TGTGCCAGTAAAGGACTAGCCGGGAATGAGCAGTTCTTC.

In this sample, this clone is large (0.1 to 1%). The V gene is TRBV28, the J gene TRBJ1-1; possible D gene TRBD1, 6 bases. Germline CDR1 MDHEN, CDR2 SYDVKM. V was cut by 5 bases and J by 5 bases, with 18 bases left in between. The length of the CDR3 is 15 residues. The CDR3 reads CASSNRETGRTEAFF. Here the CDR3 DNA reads TGTGCCAGCAGTAATAGGGAGACAGGTCGGACTGAAGCTTTCTTT.

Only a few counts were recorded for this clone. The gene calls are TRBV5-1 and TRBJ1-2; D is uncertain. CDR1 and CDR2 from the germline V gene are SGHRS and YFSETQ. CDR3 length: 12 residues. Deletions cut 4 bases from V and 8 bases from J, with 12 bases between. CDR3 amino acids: CASSLDWEGYTF. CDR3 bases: TGCGCCAGCAGCCTAGACTGGGAGGGCTACACCTTC.

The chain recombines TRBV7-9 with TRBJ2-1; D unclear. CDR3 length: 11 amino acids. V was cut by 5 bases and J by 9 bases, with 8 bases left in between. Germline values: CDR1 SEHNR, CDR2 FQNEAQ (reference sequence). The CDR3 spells CASSPRAEQFF. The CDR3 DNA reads TGTGCCAGCAGCCCCCGGGCTGAGCAGTTCTTC.

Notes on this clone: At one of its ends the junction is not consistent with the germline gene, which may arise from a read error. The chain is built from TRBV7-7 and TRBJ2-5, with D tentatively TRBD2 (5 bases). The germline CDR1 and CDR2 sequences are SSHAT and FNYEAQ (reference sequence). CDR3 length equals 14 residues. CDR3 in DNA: TGTGCTAGCAGCTCAGGACTTTACCAAGAGACCCAGTACTTC. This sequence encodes CASSSGLYQETQYF.

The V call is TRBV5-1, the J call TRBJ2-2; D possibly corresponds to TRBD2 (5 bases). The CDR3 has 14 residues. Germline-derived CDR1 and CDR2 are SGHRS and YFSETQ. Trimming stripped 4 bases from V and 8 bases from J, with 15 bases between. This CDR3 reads CASSRTTEVGELFF. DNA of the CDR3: TGCGCCAGCAGCCGGACCACGGAGGTGGGGGAGCTGTTTTTT. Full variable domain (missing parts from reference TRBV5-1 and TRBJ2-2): KAGVTQTPRYLIKTRGQQVTLSCSPISGHRSVSWYQQTPGQGLQFLFEYFSETQRNKGNFPGRFSGRQFSNSRSEMNVSTLELGDSALYLCASSRTTEVGELFFGEGSRLTVL.

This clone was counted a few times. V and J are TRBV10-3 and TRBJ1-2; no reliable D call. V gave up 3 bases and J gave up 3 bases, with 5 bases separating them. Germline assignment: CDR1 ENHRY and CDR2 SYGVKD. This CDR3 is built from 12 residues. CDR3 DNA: TGTGCCATCAGTGATTCTTACTATGGCTACACCTTC. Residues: CAISDSYYGYTF.

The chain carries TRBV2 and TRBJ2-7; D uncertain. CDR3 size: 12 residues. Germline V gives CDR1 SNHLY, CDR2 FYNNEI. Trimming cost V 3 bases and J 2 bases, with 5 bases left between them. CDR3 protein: CASSDSPYEQYF. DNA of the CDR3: TGTGCCAGCAGTGACAGCCCCTACGAGCAGTACTTC.

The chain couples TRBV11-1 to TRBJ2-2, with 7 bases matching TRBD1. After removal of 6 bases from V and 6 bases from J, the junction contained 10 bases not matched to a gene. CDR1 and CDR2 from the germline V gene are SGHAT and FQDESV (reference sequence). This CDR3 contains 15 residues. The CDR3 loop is CASRPTGVGSGELFF. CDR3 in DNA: TGTGCCAGCAGACCTACAGGGGTAGGGTCCGGGGAGCTGTTTTTT.

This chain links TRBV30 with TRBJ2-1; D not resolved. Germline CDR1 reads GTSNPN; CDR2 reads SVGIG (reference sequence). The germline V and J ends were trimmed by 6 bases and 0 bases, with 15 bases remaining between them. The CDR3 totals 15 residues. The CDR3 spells CACHGSDTSYNEQFF. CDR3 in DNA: TGTGCCTGCCATGGTTCTGACACCTCCTACAATGAGCAGTTCTTC.

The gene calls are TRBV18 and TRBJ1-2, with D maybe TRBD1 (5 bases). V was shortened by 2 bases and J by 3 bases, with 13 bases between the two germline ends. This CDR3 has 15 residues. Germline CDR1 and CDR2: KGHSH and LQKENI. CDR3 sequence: CASSPISGDDYGYTF. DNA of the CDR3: TGTGCCAGCTCACCAATTTCGGGGGACGACTATGGCTACACCTTC. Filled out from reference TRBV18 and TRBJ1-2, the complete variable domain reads NAGVMQNPRHLVRRRGQEARLRCSPMKGHSHVYWYRQLPEEGLKFMVYLQKENIIDESGMPKERFSAEFPKEGPSILRIQQVVRGDSAAYFCASSPISGDDYGYTFGSGTRLTVV.

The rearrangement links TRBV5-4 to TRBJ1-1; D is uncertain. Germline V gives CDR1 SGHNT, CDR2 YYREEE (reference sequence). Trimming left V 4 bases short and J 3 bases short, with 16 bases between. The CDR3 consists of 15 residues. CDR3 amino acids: CASSPVRARDTEAFF. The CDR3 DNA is TGTGCCAGCAGCCCGGTTCGGGCTAGGGACACTGAAGCTTTCTTT.

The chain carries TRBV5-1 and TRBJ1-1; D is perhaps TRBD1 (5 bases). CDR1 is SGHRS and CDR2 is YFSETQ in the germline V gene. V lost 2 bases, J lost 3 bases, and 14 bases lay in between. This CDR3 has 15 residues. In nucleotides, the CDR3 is TGCGCCAGCAGCTTTAAGATCGGGGGGGACACTGAAGCTTTCTTT. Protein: CASSFKIGGDTEAFF.

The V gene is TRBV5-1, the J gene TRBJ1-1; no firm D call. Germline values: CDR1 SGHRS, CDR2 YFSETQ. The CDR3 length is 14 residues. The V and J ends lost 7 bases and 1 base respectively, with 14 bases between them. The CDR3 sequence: CASVDGSSNTEAFF. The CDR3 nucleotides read TGCGCCAGCGTTGACGGGAGCTCGAACACTGAAGCTTTCTTT.

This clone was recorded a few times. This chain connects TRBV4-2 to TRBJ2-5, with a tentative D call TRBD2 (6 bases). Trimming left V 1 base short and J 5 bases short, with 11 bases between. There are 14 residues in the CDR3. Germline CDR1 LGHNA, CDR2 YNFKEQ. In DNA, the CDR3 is TGTGCCAGCAGCCAAGTCGGGAGTGAGGAGACCCAGTACTTC. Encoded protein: CASSQVGSEETQYF.

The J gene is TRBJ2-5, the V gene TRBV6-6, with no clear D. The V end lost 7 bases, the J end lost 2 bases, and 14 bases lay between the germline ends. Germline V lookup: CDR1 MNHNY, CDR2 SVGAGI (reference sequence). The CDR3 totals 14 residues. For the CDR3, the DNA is TGTGCCAGCACCGTTCAAGGGATACAAGAGACCCAGTACTTC. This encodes CASTVQGIQETQYF.

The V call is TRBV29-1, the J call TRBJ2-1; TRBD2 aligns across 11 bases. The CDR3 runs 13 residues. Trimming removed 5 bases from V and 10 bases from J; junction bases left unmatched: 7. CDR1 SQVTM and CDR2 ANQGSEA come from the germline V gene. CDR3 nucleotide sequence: TGCAGCGTTTCTAGCGGGAGGTCGGGGGAGCAGTTCTTC. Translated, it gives CSVSSGRSGEQFF.

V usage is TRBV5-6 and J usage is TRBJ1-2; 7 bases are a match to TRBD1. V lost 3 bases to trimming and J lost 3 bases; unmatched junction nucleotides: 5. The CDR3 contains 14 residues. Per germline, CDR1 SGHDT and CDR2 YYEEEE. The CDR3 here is CASSWSGTDYGYTF. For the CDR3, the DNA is TGTGCCAGCAGCTGGTCCGGGACAGACTATGGCTACACCTTC.

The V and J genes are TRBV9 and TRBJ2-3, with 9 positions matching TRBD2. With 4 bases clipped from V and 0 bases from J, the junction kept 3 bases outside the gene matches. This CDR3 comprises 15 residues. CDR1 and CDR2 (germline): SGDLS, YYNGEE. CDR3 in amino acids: CASSTSGFSTDTQYF. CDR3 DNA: TGTGCCAGCAGCACTAGCGGGTTTAGCACAGATACGCAGTATTTT.

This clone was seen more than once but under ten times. The CDR3 DNA follows: TGTGCCAGCAGTCCCATGCCCGGGACCTGGGAGCAGTACTTC. This translates into CASSPMPGTWEQYF. The chain carries TRBV27 and TRBJ2-7; D assignment may be TRBD1 or TRBD2 (5 bases each). V was cut by 5 bases and J by 7 bases, with 18 bases left in between. The germline V gene has CDR1 MNHEY and CDR2 SMNVEV (reference sequence). The CDR3 contains 14 residues.

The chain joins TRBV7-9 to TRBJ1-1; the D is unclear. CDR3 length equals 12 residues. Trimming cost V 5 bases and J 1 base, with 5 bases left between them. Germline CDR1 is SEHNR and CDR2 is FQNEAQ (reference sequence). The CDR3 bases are TGTGCCAGCAGCCACCGGAACACTGAAGCTTTCTTT. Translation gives CASSHRNTEAFF.

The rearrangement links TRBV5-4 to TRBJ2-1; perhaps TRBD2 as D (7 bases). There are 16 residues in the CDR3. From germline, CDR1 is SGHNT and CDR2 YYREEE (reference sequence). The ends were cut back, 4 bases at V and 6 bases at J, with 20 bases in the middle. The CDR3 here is CASSLSRGAIINEQFF. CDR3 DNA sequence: TGTGCCAGCAGCCTAAGCCGGGGGGCCATCATCAATGAGCAGTTCTTC.

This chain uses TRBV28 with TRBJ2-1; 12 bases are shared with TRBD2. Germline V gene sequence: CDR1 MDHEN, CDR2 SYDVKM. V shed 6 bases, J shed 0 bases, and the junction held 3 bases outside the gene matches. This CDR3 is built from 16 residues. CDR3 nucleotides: TGTGCCAGCAGCCTAGCGGGAGGGCCCTCCTACAATGAGCAGTTCTTC. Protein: CASSLAGGPSYNEQFF.

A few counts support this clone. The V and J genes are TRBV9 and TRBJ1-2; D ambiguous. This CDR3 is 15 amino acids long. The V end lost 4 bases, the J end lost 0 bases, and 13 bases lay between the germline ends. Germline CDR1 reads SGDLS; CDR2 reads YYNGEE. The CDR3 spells CASSPFEGANYGYTF. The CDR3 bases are TGTGCCAGCAGCCCCTTCGAGGGAGCTAACTATGGCTACACCTTC. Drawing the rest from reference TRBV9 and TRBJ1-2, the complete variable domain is DSGVTQTPKHLITATGQRVTLRCSPRSGDLSVYWYQQSLDQGLQFLIQYYNGEERAKGNILERFSAQQFPDLHSELNLSSLELGDSALYFCASSPFEGANYGYTFGSGTRLTVV.

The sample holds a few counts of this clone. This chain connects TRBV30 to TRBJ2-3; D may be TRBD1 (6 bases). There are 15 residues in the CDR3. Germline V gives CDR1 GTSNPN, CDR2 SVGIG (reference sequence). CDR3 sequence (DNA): TGTGCTAGGGGGAAGACAGCCGCCCGCACAGATACGCAGTATTTT. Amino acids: CARGKTAARTDTQYF.

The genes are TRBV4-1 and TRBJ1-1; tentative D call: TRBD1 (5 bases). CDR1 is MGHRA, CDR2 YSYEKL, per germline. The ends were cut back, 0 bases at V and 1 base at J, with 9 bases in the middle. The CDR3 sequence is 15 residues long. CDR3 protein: CASSQDSGPNTEAFF. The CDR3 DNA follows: TGCGCCAGCAGCCAAGATTCGGGACCGAACACTGAAGCTTTCTTT.

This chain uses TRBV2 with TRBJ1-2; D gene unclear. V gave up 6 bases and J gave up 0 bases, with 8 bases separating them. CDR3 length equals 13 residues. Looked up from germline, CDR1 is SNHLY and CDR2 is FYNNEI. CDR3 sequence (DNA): TGTGCCAGCAGCGAGGCAGCTAACTATGGCTACACCTTC. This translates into CASSEAANYGYTF.

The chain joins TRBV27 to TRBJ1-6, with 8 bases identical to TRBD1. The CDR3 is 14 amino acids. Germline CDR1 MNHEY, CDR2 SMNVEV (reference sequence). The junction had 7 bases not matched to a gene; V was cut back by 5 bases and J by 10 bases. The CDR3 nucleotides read TGTGCCAGCAGTGTAGGACAGGGTAGCTCACCCCTCCACTTT. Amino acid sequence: CASSVGQGSSPLHF.

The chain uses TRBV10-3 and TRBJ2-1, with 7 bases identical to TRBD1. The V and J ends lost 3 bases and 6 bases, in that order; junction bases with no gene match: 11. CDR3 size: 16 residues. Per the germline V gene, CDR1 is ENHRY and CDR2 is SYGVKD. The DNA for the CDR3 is TGTGCCATCAGTGACTCAAATCTCCGGGACAGCAATGAGCAGTTCTTC. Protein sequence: CAISDSNLRDSNEQFF.

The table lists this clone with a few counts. The CDR3 sequence: CARTGAAGEQYF. The CDR3 bases are TGTGCCAGGACAGGGGCCGCGGGGGAGCAGTACTTC. This sequence joins TRBV19 and TRBJ2-7; 8 bases match TRBD1. CDR3 size: 12 residues. Germline lookup yields CDR1 LNHDA and CDR2 SQIVND (reference sequence). J gave up 7 bases and V 9 bases, and 8 bases lay outside the gene matches.

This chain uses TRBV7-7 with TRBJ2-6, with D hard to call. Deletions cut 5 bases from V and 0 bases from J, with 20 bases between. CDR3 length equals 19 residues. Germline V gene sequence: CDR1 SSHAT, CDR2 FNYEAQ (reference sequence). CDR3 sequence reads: CASSPGRPLKYSGANVLTF. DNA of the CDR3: TGTGCCAGCAGCCCAGGACGGCCTCTAAAATACTCTGGGGCCAACGTCCTGACTTTC. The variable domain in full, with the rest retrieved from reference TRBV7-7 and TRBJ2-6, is GAGVSQSPRYKVTKRGQDVTLRCDPISSHATLYWYQQALGQGPEFLTYFNYEAQPDKSGLPSDRFSAERPEGSISTLTIQRTEQRDSAMYRCASSPGRPLKYSGANVLTFGAGSRLTVL.